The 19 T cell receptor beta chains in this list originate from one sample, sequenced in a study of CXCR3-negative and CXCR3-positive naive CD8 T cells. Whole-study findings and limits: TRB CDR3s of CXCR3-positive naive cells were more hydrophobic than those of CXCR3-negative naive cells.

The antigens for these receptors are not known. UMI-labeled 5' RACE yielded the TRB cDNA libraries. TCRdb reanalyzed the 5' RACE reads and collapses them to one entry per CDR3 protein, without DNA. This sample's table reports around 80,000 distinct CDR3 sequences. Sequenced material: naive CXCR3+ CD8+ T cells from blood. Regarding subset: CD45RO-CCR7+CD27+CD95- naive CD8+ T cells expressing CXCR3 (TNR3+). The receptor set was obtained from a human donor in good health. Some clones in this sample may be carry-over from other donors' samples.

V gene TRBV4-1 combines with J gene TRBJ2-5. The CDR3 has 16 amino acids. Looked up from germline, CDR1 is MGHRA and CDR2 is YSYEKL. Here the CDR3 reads CASSQVLLGSQETQYF.

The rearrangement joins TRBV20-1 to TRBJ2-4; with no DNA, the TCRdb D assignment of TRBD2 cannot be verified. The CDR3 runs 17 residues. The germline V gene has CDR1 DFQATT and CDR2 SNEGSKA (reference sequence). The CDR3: CSAYGLAGGQAKNIQYF.

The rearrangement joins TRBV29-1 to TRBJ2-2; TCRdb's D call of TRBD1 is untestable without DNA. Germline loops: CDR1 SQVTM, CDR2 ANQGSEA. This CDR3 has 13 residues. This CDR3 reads CSDRDSHTGELFF.

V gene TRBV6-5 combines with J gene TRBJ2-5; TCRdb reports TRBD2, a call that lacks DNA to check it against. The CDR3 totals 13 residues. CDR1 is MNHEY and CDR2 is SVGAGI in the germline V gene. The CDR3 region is CASSYGEQETQYF.

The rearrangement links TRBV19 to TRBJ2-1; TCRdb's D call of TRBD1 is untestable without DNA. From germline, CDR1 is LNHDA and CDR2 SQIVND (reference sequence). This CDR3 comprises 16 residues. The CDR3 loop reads CASSDGQGLSNNEQFF.

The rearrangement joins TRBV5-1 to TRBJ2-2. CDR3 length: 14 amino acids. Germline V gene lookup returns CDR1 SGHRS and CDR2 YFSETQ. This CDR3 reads CASSFGESTGELFF.

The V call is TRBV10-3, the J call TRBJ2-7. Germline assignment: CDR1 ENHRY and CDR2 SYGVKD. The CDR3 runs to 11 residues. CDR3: CAISSAYEQYF.

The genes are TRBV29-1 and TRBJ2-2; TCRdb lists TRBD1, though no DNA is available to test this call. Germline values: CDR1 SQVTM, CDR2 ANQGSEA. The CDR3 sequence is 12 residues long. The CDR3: CSARWNTGELFF.

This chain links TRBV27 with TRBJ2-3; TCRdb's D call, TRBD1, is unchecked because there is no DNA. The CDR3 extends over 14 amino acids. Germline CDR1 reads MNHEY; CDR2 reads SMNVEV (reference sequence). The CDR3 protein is CASSPPGRTDTQYF.

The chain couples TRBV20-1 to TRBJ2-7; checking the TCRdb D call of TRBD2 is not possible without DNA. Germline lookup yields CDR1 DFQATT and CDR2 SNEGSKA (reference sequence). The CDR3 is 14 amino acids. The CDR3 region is CSAREYSGTYEQYF.

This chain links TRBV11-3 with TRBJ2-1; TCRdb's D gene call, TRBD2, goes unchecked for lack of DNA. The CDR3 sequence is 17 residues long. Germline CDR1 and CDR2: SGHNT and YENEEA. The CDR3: CASSLDLSGGPSKEQFF. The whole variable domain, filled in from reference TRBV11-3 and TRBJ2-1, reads EAGVVQSPRYKIIEKKQPVAFWCNPISGHNTLYWYLQNLGQGPELLIRYENEEAVDDSQLPKDRFSAERLKGVDSTLKIQPAELGDSAVYLCASSLDLSGGPSKEQFFGPGTRLTVL.

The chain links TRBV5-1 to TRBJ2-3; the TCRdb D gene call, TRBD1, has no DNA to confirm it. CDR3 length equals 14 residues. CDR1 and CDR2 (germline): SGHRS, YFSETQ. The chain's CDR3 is CASSPDRVPDTQYF.

CDR3 region: CASSLSGAGAGELFF. This sequence joins TRBV28 and TRBJ2-2; TCRdb's D call of TRBD1 is untestable without DNA. The germline gives CDR1 MDHEN, CDR2 SYDVKM. The CDR3 runs to 15 residues. The full variable domain, its missing parts supplied by reference TRBV28 and TRBJ2-2, is DVKVTQSSRYLVKRTGEKVFLECVQDMDHENMFWYRQDPGLGLRLIYFSYDVKMKEKGDIPEGYSVSREKKERFSLILESASTNQTSMYLCASSLSGAGAGELFFGEGSRLTVL.

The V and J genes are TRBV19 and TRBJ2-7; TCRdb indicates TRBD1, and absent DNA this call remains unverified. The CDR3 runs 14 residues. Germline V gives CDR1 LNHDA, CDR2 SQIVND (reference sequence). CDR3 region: CASSIEGQAYEQYF.

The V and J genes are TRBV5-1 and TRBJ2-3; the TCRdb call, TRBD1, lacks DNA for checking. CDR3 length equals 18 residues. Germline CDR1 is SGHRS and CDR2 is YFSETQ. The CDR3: CASSLEAQAGAYADTQYF.

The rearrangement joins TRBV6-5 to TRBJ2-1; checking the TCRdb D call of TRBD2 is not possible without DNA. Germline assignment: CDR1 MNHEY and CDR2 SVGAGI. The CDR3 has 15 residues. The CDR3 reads CASSALAGGLDEQFF.

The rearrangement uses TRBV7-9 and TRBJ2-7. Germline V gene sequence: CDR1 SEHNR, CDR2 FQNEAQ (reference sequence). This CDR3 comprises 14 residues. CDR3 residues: CASSLELLTYEQYF.

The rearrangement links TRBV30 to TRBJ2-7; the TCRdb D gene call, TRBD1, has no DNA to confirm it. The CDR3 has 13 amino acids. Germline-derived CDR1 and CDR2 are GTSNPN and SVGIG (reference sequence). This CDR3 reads CAWSIGTAYEQYF.

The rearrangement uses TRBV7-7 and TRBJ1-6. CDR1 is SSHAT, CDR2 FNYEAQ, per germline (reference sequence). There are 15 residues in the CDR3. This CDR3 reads CASSPGVGGNSPLHF.